The sequence of this T cell receptor (beta chain) was determined in a study of T cell repertoires in cytomegalovirus infection. Across the study: Recently identified HLA-C-restricted and well-studied HLA-B-restricted CMV epitopes were used. It can be stated that public TCR beta signatures indicated CMV infection as well as a matching HLA type. Points from the study as a whole: Based on cumulative public TCR beta family frequency, carriers of CMV plus the relevant HLA were identified. HLA-C-restricted CMV-specific TCR beta clonotypes prevailed in the ex vivo response.

V lost 5 bases, J lost 4 bases, and 15 bases lay in between. CDR1 is SEHNR, CDR2 FQNEAQ, per germline (reference sequence). The CDR3 spans 15 residues. TCRdb processed the reads anew with MiXCR; each CDR3 protein has one entry. The sample lists approximately 990,000 distinct CDR3 sequences, approximately 32% occurring once. This clonotype was seen at least ten times. What it recognizes is unknown. The sample in question was cultured CD8+ T cells from PBMCs, obtained from culture after CMV antigen stimulation. This rearrangement joins TRBV7-9 to TRBJ2-1, with D possibly called TRBD1 or TRBD2 (5 bases each). The TCR originated in a human donor in good health (CMV status not recorded). Some clones in this sample may be carry-over from other donors' samples. The CDR3 region is CASSLSGTVYNEQFF. The CDR3 bases are TGTGCCAGCAGCCTCTCCGGGACGGTATACAATGAGCAGTTCTTC. Combining the CDR3 with reference TRBV7-9 and TRBJ2-1 gives the whole variable domain DTGVSQNPRHKITKRGQNVTFRCDPISEHNRLYWYRQTLGQGPEFLTYFQNEAQLEKSRLLSDRFSAERPKGSFSTLEIQRTEQGDSAMYLCASSLSGTVYNEQFFGPGTRLTVL.